The text below deals with one T cell receptor beta chain. Its antigen is still unknown. This entry is derived from a study of radiotherapy plus CTLA-4 blockade in lung cancer. The assay was immunoSEQ multiplex PCR, and TCRdb's table has in-frame clones only and misses some. The data hold about 62,000 clones, with around 76% observed a single time. Chemo-refractory metastatic non-small-cell lung cancer patients underwent focal radiation alongside CTLA-4 blockade with ipilimumab. The CDR3 loop spans 15 amino acids. Trimming pared 7 bases from V and 0 bases from J, leaving 14 bases between. Germline V CDR1 and CDR2: MNHNS, SASEGT. Whole-study results and caveats: Radiotherapy was combined with ipilimumab, and tumor-derived TCR clones then expanded in blood. The authors reported that early blood T cell clone dynamics, with interferon-beta, best predicted response.

Here the sequenced sample was peripheral blood, taken from a patient treated with radiotherapy plus ipilimumab. J is TRBJ2-3 and V is TRBV6-1; perhaps TRBD1 as D (6 bases). The TCR comes from a human donor with non-small cell lung cancer who had a complete response to radiotherapy plus ipilimumab. The CDR3 sequence is CASTQNRASTDTQYF. The CDR3 nucleotides are TGTGCCAGCACCCAGAACAGGGCTAGCACAGATACGCAGTATTTT.